Below, 10 T cell receptor beta chains from the same sample are listed, as sequenced in a study of cytomegalovirus exposure and HLA in healthy donors. PCR involved 60 Vbeta and 13 Jbeta primers. The method was immunoSEQ multiplex PCR; TCRdb's version includes in-frame clones alone and lacks a portion of them. This sample yields about 240,000 clones, of which 82% are seen a single time; around 5% belongs to the top ten. Input material: PBMCs. The receptors derive from a middle-aged woman in good health and CMV-seropositive.

The J gene is TRBJ1-2, the V gene TRBV4-2; possible D gene TRBD1, 5 bases. Germline loops: CDR1 LGHNA, CDR2 YNFKEQ. The CDR3 sequence is 13 residues long. Trimming stripped 3 bases from V and 5 bases from J, with 10 bases between. CDR3 protein: CASSQQGRYGYTF. The DNA for the CDR3 is TGTGCCAGCAGCCAGCAGGGAAGGTATGGCTACACCTTC.

CDR3: CASSPEGRGVNNEQFF. The CDR3 nucleotides read TGTGCCAGCAGCCCCGAAGGGCGGGGGGTGAACAATGAGCAGTTCTTC. This chain uses TRBV7-2 with TRBJ2-1; the match to TRBD2 covers 8 bases. CDR3 size: 16 residues. CDR1 is SGHTA, CDR2 FQGNSA, per germline. V was pared by 5 bases and J by 5 bases, with 11 bases of the junction left unmatched.

This clone was seen once. V usage is TRBV9 and J usage is TRBJ1-3; TRBD1 matches 8 bases. CDR3 length: 14 amino acids. Germline CDR1 and CDR2: SGDLS and YYNGEE. V shed 3 bases and J 6 bases; nucleotides not matched to a gene: 5. CDR3 sequence: CASSAGQVQNTIYF. The CDR3 DNA is TGTGCCAGCAGCGCGGGACAGGTACAAAACACCATATATTTT.

The J gene is TRBJ1-6, the V gene TRBV11-2; D not certain. Trimming took 2 bases from V and 8 from J, leaving 19 bases between them. The CDR3 runs 17 residues. The germline CDR1 and CDR2 sequences are SGHAT and FQNNGV. The CDR3 region has the DNA TGTGCCAGCAGCTTAAAAACAGCCGAGTTATCTCATTCACCCCTCCACTTT. This codes for CASSLKTAELSHSPLHF. Drawing the rest from reference TRBV11-2 and TRBJ1-6, the complete variable domain is EAGVAQSPRYKIIEKRQSVAFWCNPISGHATLYWYQQILGQGPKLLIQFQNNGVVDDSQLPKDRFSAERLKGVDSTLKIQPAKLEDSAVYLCASSLKTAELSHSPLHFGNGTRLTVT.

This clone has a handful of counts. The chain uses TRBV21-1 and TRBJ1-1; the listed D gene, TRBD1, was not tested against the DNA. TRBV21-1 represents a pseudogene. The CDR3 totals 16 residues. CDR3 bases: TGTGCCAGCAGCAAATCGTCAGGGGACGAACAGACTGAAGCTTTCTTT. It yields the protein CASSKSSGDEQTEAFF.

CDR3 protein: CASSMDRNYEQYF. The CDR3 DNA follows: TGTGCCAGCAGTATGGACAGAAACTACGAGCAGTACTTC. V and J are TRBV6-6 and TRBJ2-7, with D maybe TRBD1 (6 bases). CDR3 length: 13 residues. CDR1 is MNHNY, CDR2 SVGAGI, per germline (reference sequence). V was cut by 5 bases and J by 3 bases, with 11 bases left in between.

V and J are TRBV19 and TRBJ2-3, with TRBD2 as a possible D gene (5 bases). The V end lost 6 bases, the J end lost 1 base, and 11 bases lay between the germline ends. From germline, CDR1 is LNHDA and CDR2 SQIVND (reference sequence). The CDR3 is made up of 14 amino acids. The CDR3 DNA reads as TGTGCCAGTAGAACTAGAGCCGGCACAGATACGCAGTATTTT. Amino acids: CASRTRAGTDTQYF.

This sequence joins TRBV30 and TRBJ2-1; 9 bases agree with TRBD1. Germline CDR1 reads GTSNPN; CDR2 reads SVGIG (reference sequence). Losses at the gene ends were 4 bases for V and 7 bases for J; bases not matched to a gene: 8. The CDR3 contains 14 residues. CDR3 sequence reads: CAWNLQGAHNEQFF. CDR3 DNA: TGTGCCTGGAATTTACAGGGGGCGCATAATGAGCAGTTCTTC.

This clone was counted only a few times. This CDR3 is CASSLDDGRGSYGYTF. CDR3 in DNA: TGTGCCAGCAGCTTAGATGACGGCAGGGGGTCCTATGGCTACACCTTC. The chain is built from TRBV11-2 and TRBJ1-2; 7 bases are a match to TRBD1. The V gene's germline CDR1 is SGHAT and CDR2 FQNNGV. The CDR3 length is 16 residues. With V trimmed by 0 bases and J by 4 bases, 8 bases remained unmatched. Supplemented by reference TRBV11-2 and TRBJ1-2, the full variable domain reads EAGVAQSPRYKIIEKRQSVAFWCNPISGHATLYWYQQILGQGPKLLIQFQNNGVVDDSQLPKDRFSAERLKGVDSTLKIQPAKLEDSAVYLCASSLDDGRGSYGYTFGSGTRLTVV.

This chain joins TRBV6-5 and TRBJ1-1, with D tentatively TRBD1 (6 bases). Germline values: CDR1 MNHEY, CDR2 SVGAGI. This CDR3 has 15 residues. The V end was cut by 0 bases, the J end by 1 base, with 9 bases between. DNA for the CDR3: TGTGCCAGCAGTTACTCGGACAGATCGAACACTGAAGCTTTCTTT. Its translation: CASSYSDRSNTEAFF.